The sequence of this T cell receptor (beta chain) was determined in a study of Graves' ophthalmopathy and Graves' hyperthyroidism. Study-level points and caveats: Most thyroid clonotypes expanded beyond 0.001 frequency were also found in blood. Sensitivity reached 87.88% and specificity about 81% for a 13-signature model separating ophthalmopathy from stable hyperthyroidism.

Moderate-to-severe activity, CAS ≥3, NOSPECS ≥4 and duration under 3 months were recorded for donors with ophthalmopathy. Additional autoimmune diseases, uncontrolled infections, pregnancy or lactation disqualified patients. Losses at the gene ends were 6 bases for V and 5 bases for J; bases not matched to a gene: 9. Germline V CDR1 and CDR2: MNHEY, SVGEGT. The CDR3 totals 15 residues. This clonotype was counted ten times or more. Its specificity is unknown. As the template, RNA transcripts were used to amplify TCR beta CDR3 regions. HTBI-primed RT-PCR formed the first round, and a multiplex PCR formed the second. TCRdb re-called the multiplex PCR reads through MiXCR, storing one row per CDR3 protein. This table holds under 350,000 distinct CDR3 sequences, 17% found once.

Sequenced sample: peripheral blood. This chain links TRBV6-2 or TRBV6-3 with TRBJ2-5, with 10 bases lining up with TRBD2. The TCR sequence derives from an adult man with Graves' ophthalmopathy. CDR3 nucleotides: TGTGCCAGCAGAGACAGCGGGGGGGCCTCGGAGACCCAGTACTTC. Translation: CASRDSGGASETQYF.